Following are 4 T cell receptor beta chains from one sample sequenced in a study of memory CD4+ T cells and cytomegalovirus serostatus. Generated by immunoSEQ multiplex PCR, the TCRdb table keeps only in-frame clones and is missing some. The table records tens of thousands of clones, roughly 79% of them present only once. Single viable CD3+CD4+CD8-CD45RO+ cells were sorted as the memory CD4+ T cells. Sequenced material: memory CD4+ T cells from blood. These TCRs come from an adult in good health and CMV-seronegative.

The chain combines TRBV28 with TRBJ2-1, with TRBD2 matching 7 bases. The CDR3 totals 16 residues. With V trimmed by 5 bases and J by 0 bases, 7 bases remained unmatched. Germline V CDR1 and CDR2: MDHEN, SYDVKM. The CDR3 loop is CASSPFGGSSYNEQFF. CDR3 in DNA: TGTGCCAGCAGTCCCTTTGGCGGGAGCTCCTACAATGAGCAGTTCTTC.

This chain connects TRBV18 to TRBJ1-2; D is perhaps TRBD1 (6 bases). This CDR3 is built from 15 residues. CDR1 and CDR2 (germline): KGHSH, LQKENI. The germline V and J ends were trimmed by 1 base and 0 bases, with 9 bases remaining between them. DNA for the CDR3: TGTGCCAGCTCACCACAGGACAGCGCTAACTATGGCTACACCTTC. Translating gives CASSPQDSANYGYTF.

This sequence joins TRBV7-8 and TRBJ2-5; the match to TRBD2 covers 8 bases. V trimming: 2 bases; J trimming: 1 base; junction bases outside the gene matches: 3. The CDR3 is 15 amino acids. Germline CDR1 and CDR2: SGHVS and FQNEAQ. The CDR3 sequence is CASSLLRGVQETQYF. CDR3 DNA: TGTGCCAGCAGCTTATTGCGGGGGGTCCAAGAGACCCAGTACTTC.

The rearrangement joins TRBV6-1 to TRBJ1-4; the D is unclear. The CDR3 is 14 amino acids. Per germline, CDR1 MNHNS and CDR2 SASEGT. The V end lost 6 bases, the J end lost 0 bases, and 8 bases lay between the germline ends. The CDR3 DNA reads as TGTGCCAGCAGCCTCAGTACAACTAATGAAAAACTGTTTTTT. It translates to CASSLSTTNEKLFF.